These 14 T cell receptor beta chains were sequenced from one sample in a study of technical replicates of blood from a few donors. TCRdb's table, derived via immunoSEQ multiplex PCR, lists solely in-frame clones and lacks some. Altogether roughly 79,000 clones are present, approximately 93% being singletons, with the ten largest covering around 0.43%. Sequencing was done on a sample of T cells isolated from PBMCs. The receptors derive from a human donor in good health.

The rearrangement uses TRBV27 and TRBJ2-1; 10 bases fit TRBD2. The CDR3 spans 16 residues. V dropped 2 bases and J dropped 4; count of bases not matched to a gene: 5. Germline CDR1 is MNHEY and CDR2 is SMNVEV (reference sequence). This CDR3 is CASSLTLAGVYNEQFF. The CDR3 nucleotides are TGTGCCAGCAGTTTAACTCTAGCGGGGGTATACAATGAGCAGTTCTTC.

The V gene is TRBV28, the J gene TRBJ2-2; 7 bases are shared with TRBD2. The germline V gene has CDR1 MDHEN and CDR2 SYDVKM. Trimming at V came to 4 bases and at J to 6 bases, leaving 11 bases not matched to a gene. The CDR3 is 16 amino acids. The CDR3 spells CASSSPPLREPGELFF. The CDR3, as DNA: TGTGCCAGCAGTTCCCCACCCTTGCGGGAGCCCGGGGAGCTGTTTTTT.

V usage is TRBV28 and J usage is TRBJ1-3, with TRBD1 matching over 9 bases. Germline loops: CDR1 MDHEN, CDR2 SYDVKM. This CDR3 comprises 16 residues. V lost 5 bases and J lost 4; bases outside the gene matches: 9. CDR3 in amino acids: CASSKGQGIAGNTIYF. CDR3 nucleotides: TGTGCCAGCAGTAAGGGACAGGGAATTGCAGGAAACACCATATATTTT.

This clone was detected only once. V is TRBV5-6 and J is TRBJ1-2; TRBD1 matches 8 bases. Unmatched junction bases numbered 9, after V lost 0 bases and J lost 5 bases. Germline CDR1 is SGHDT and CDR2 is YYEEEE. This CDR3 is 16 amino acids long. CDR3 protein: CASSLVHMGTGYGYTF. In nucleotides, the CDR3 is TGTGCCAGCAGCTTGGTACACATGGGGACAGGATATGGCTACACCTTC.

The CDR3 region is CASSPGPTDTQYF. The CDR3 bases are TGCGCCAGCAGCCCAGGCCCCACAGATACGCAGTATTTT. This sequence joins TRBV4-1 and TRBJ2-3; no clear D gene. The germline V and J ends were trimmed by 4 bases and 2 bases, with 7 bases remaining between them. The CDR3 covers 13 residues. Germline V CDR1 and CDR2: MGHRA, YSYEKL.

The chain joins TRBV27 to TRBJ1-1, with 10 bases fitting TRBD1. This CDR3 has 18 residues. The germline V gene has CDR1 MNHEY and CDR2 SMNVEV (reference sequence). V lost 4 bases to trimming and J lost 5 bases; unmatched junction nucleotides: 16. CDR3 in DNA: TGTGCCAGCAGTTCGGGGTTTCCCCGGGACAGGGGCTCAACTGAAGCTTTCTTT. This translates into CASSSGFPRDRGSTEAFF.

This rearrangement joins TRBV19 to TRBJ2-5; D may be TRBD2 (5 bases). This CDR3 has 12 amino acids. Germline lookup yields CDR1 LNHDA and CDR2 SQIVND (reference sequence). V dropped 5 bases and J dropped 5 bases, with 9 bases sitting between them. CDR3 protein: CASSPGGETQYF. The CDR3 DNA is TGTGCCAGTAGTCCGGGCGGGGAGACCCAGTACTTC.

The V gene is TRBV4-1, the J gene TRBJ2-5; a possible D gene is TRBD2 (7 bases). The CDR3 is made up of 14 amino acids. V was pared by 3 bases and J by 4 bases, with 12 bases between. The germline V gene encodes CDR1 MGHRA and CDR2 YSYEKL. CDR3 region: CASSQAGAGETQYF. CDR3 sequence (DNA): TGCGCCAGCAGCCAGGCGGGGGCGGGAGAGACCCAGTACTTC.

The chain combines TRBV19 with TRBJ1-1; possibly TRBD1 for D (6 bases). The CDR3 has 17 amino acids. Per germline, CDR1 LNHDA and CDR2 SQIVND (reference sequence). Trimming stripped 7 bases from V and 0 bases from J, with 21 bases between. CDR3 sequence: CASTPGAGPTMNTEAFF. The CDR3 DNA sequence: TGTGCCAGTACCCCAGGGGCCGGACCAACCATGAACACTGAAGCTTTCTTT.

The rearrangement joins TRBV6-6 to TRBJ1-4, with TRBD1 matching 7 bases. Trimming cost V 7 bases and J 6 bases; bases outside gene matches: 5. Germline V gives CDR1 MNHNY, CDR2 SVGAGI (reference sequence). The CDR3 loop spans 13 amino acids. CDR3: CASNQDRDEKLFF. CDR3 sequence (DNA): TGTGCCAGCAACCAAGACAGGGATGAAAAACTGTTTTTT.

This clone was recorded once. V is TRBV9 and J is TRBJ1-1, with D hard to call. Trimming took 0 bases from V and 6 from J, leaving 9 bases between them. This CDR3 is 13 amino acids long. Germline CDR1 is SGDLS and CDR2 is YYNGEE. This chain's CDR3 is CASSVVAAPEAFF. DNA of the CDR3: TGTGCCAGCAGCGTAGTAGCGGCCCCTGAAGCTTTCTTT. The full variable domain, its missing parts supplied by reference TRBV9 and TRBJ1-1, is DSGVTQTPKHLITATGQRVTLRCSPRSGDLSVYWYQQSLDQGLQFLIQYYNGEERAKGNILERFSAQQFPDLHSELNLSSLELGDSALYFCASSVVAAPEAFFGQGTRLTVV.

Here the CDR3 reads CASSLAGETIYGYTF. In nucleotides, the CDR3 is TGTGCCAGCAGCTTGGCCGGGGAGACAATCTATGGCTACACCTTC. The chain uses TRBV5-4 and TRBJ1-2, with unresolved D. This CDR3 is 15 amino acids long. Trimming cost V 0 bases and J 4 bases, with 13 bases left between them. Germline V lookup: CDR1 SGHNT, CDR2 YYREEE (reference sequence).

This chain connects TRBV7-2 to TRBJ2-5, with 9 bases aligning to TRBD1. There are 13 residues in the CDR3. The junction had 4 bases not matched to a gene; V was cut back by 5 bases and J by 6 bases. The germline V gene has CDR1 SGHTA and CDR2 FQGNSA. As DNA, the CDR3 is TGTGCCAGCAGCCTGGGACAGGGCCAGACCCAGTACTTC. Translating it yields CASSLGQGQTQYF.

The chain combines TRBV6-4 with TRBJ2-2; 8 bases align to TRBD2. CDR1 is MRHNA and CDR2 is SNTAGT in the germline V gene. The CDR3 has 16 residues. The V segment lost 0 bases and the J segment 1 base; nucleotides outside the gene matches: 1. The CDR3 reads CASSDSTSGNTGELFF. The CDR3 DNA reads as TGTGCCAGCAGTGACTCAACTAGCGGGAACACCGGGGAGCTGTTTTTT.